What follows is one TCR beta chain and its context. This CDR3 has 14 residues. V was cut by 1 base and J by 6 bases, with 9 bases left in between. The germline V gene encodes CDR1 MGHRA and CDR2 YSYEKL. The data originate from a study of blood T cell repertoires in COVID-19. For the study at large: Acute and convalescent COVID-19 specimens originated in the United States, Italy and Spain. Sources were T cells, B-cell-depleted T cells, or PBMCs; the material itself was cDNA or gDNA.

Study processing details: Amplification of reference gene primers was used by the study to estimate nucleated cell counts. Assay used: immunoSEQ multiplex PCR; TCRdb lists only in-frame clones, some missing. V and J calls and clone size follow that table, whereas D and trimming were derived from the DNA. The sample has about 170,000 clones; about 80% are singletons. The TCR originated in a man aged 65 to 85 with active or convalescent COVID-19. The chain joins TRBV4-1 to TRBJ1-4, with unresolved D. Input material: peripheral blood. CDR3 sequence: CASSQGQDYEKLFF. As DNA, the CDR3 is TGCGCCAGCAGCCAAGGTCAGGACTATGAAAAACTGTTTTTT.